Given below is one T cell receptor (beta chain) in context. Its antigen has not been determined. No base quality information exists; no much larger clone differs at one position. The record originates from a study of post-analysis software for immune sequencing data (dated by TCRdb to about 2015). Regarding the study in general: Recorded disease courses included relapsing-remitting, secondary progressive and progressive-relapsing multiple sclerosis, with some patients lacking subtype annotation. A subset of samples was prepared in parallel using single-end sample barcoding, then pooled and co-amplified after Illumina adapter ligation. The patient repertoires were compared against approximately ten previously published healthy control repertoires obtained from donors aged 6 to 25 years.

Library prep was done by PCR. Instrument on record: Illumina HiSeq 2500. To reduce PCR and sequencing biases, unique molecular identifiers were incorporated into the TCR beta cDNA libraries. Every 1 to 10 million input T cells yielded about 500,000 cDNA molecules, meaning each molecule approximated one T cell. The same protocol used for the earlier healthy control dataset was applied to prepare and sequence the patient libraries. Samples belonging to the same batch were prepared together, multiplexed and sequenced on a shared HiSeq lane. Processing in the source paper ran as follows. MIGEC was used to process the raw barcoded reads, and molecular identifier groups with only a single read were discarded before consensus assembly and CDR3 extraction. VDJtools was used for post-analysis of the clonotype tables, with diversity normalized by down-sampling every dataset to the smallest sample size. Repertoire overlap clustering matched CDR3 amino acid but not nucleotide sequences to correct batch-related cross-sample contamination. TCRdb trimmed the raw reads at Q25, called clones with MiXCR and kept productive beta chains. CDR3 protein duplicates are merged, each entry listing the most common genes and DNA. The V and J calls shown here were made by TCRdb, not taken from the authors' results. This sample comprises about 560,000 distinct CDR3 sequences, 44% of them detected only once. In total, the top ten clones hold around 1.7% of the sample.

To demonstrate the VDJtools post-analysis software, TCR beta repertoires were profiled from the peripheral blood of about 13 young patients with multiple sclerosis. Multiple sclerosis patients were children and adolescents aged about 6 to 16 years. Here is what the overall study found, with its caveats: Compared with controls, multiple sclerosis patients had significantly lower normalized Chao1 diversity, a finding suggesting substantial peripheral T-cell clonal expansion. Direct clustering with F measure revealed strong co-clustering of samples prepared in the same batch, which led to a batch-effect correction. The control group was slightly older than the multiple sclerosis patient group. Several TRBV segments, including TRBV5-6, TRBV5-1 and TRBV20-1, were significantly more frequent in patients than controls.

The trim is 5 bases for V and 1 base for J, with a gap of 11 bases between the germline ends. The germline V gene sets CDR1 to SGHVS and CDR2 to FQNEAQ. Reading from cysteine to phenylalanine, the CDR3 counts 14 amino acids. Of the read, only the CDR3 DNA is kept; its 42 bases are in frame from base 1. The sample consisted of blood. This sequence uses TRBV7-8 and TRBJ1-1, and the D gene may be TRBD1, 5 bases matching. The receptor's source is a girl aged 10 to 17 with multiple sclerosis. The nucleotide sequence reads TGTGCCAGCAGCCCCCAGGGAACGAACACTGAAGCTTTCTTT. This codes for CASSPQGTNTEAFF.